This T cell receptor beta chain was captured by sequencing in a study of T-cell reconstitution after alpha-beta-depleted transplantation in children. The germline gives CDR1 SGDLS, CDR2 YYNGEE. This CDR3 is built from 15 residues. V lost 3 bases and J 5 bases, leaving 15 bases between the germline ends. A library of TCRbeta sequences, prepared with unique molecular identifiers, was generated. TCRdb re-analysed the PCR reads in MiXCR, keeping a single row per CDR3 protein. The repertoire includes around 380,000 distinct CDR3 sequences, approximately 10% of them detected once, and 4.5% to 6% sits in the top ten.

The receptor comes from a human donor who donated a stem cell graft to a child with acute myeloid leukemia. The sequenced sample was PBMCs from the stem cell graft donor, obtained from the stem cell graft. The rearrangement uses TRBV9 and TRBJ2-1; tentative D call: TRBD2 (5 bases). The CDR3 DNA reads TGTGCCAGCAGCGAGCGAGCGGCGCTCCACAATGAGCAGTTCTTC. Translated, it gives CASSERAALHNEQFF.